These 24 T cell receptor beta chains originate from one sample sequenced in a study of blood T cell repertoires in COVID-19. The assay was immunoSEQ multiplex PCR, and TCRdb's table has in-frame clones only and misses some. Here the sample spans about 48,000 clones, approximately 83% being singletons. Material: peripheral blood. The receptors derive from a man in his 70s with acute or convalescent COVID-19.

This clone came up once. This rearrangement joins TRBV12-3 or TRBV12-4 to TRBJ2-2; D is ambiguous. This CDR3 is 13 amino acids long. Between the trimmed V and J ends, which lost 7 bases and 6 bases, there was a span of 12 bases. The CDR3 reads CASNPFVSGELFF. Here the CDR3 DNA reads TGTGCCAGCAATCCCTTTGTCTCCGGGGAGCTGTTTTTT.

This sequence joins TRBV5-1 and TRBJ1-6, with 7 bases lining up with TRBD1. The junction had 16 bases not matched to a gene; V was cut back by 3 bases and J by 19 bases. CDR3 length: 14 residues. Germline assignment: CDR1 SGHRS and CDR2 YFSETQ. CDR3 amino acids: CASSYTTSDRVLHF. As DNA, the CDR3 is TGCGCCAGCAGCTATACAACATCCGACAGGGTTCTTCACTTT.

This clone was seen only once. This rearrangement joins TRBV5-4 to TRBJ2-2; 10 bases map to TRBD1. Germline V gene sequence: CDR1 SGHNT, CDR2 YYREEE (reference sequence). Unmatched junction bases numbered 2, after V lost 4 bases and J lost 2 bases. The CDR3 is 15 amino acids. The CDR3, as DNA: TGTGCCAGCAGCAGGGACAGGGGAAACACCGGGGAGCTGTTTTTT. The encoded protein is CASSRDRGNTGELFF.

The V and J genes are TRBV28 and TRBJ1-2; weak D call: TRBD1 (5 bases). Germline CDR1 reads MDHEN; CDR2 reads SYDVKM. Trimming removed 7 bases at V and 8 bases at J, with 14 bases between. CDR3 length equals 12 residues. As DNA, the CDR3 is TGTGCCAGCATCGAAGGGGTGGAAGGCTACACCTTC. This codes for CASIEGVEGYTF.

The V call is TRBV9, the J call TRBJ2-7; TRBD2 matches at 7 bases. The junction had 7 bases not matched to a gene; V was cut back by 0 bases and J by 4 bases. This CDR3 contains 15 residues. The germline CDR1 and CDR2 sequences are SGDLS and YYNGEE. The CDR3 sequence is CASSVAPGGLYEQYF. CDR3 coding DNA: TGTGCCAGCAGCGTAGCCCCGGGGGGACTTTACGAGCAGTACTTC.

This rearrangement joins TRBV6-5 to TRBJ1-2; D uncertain. Trimming pared 4 bases from V and 4 bases from J, leaving 10 bases between. Germline V gene sequence: CDR1 MNHEY, CDR2 SVGAGI. CDR3 length equals 13 residues. This chain's CDR3 is CASSSWESYGYTF. In nucleotides, the CDR3 is TGTGCCAGCAGTTCCTGGGAGTCCTATGGCTACACCTTC.

The rearrangement links TRBV25-1 to TRBJ1-4, with unresolved D. Per germline, CDR1 MGHDK and CDR2 SYGVNS. Trimming took off 4 bases at V and 0 bases at J, with 6 bases between the two ends. This CDR3 contains 14 residues. The CDR3 here is CASSAVATNEKLFF. CDR3 DNA sequence: TGTGCCAGCAGTGCGGTTGCAACTAATGAAAAACTGTTTTTT.

This sequence joins TRBV4-2 and TRBJ2-3; 10 bases align to TRBD2. CDR3 length: 17 residues. V was pared by 1 base and J by 8 bases, with 12 bases of the junction left unmatched. Germline V gene sequence: CDR1 LGHNA, CDR2 YNFKEQ. CDR3 in amino acids: CASSQVGSGGATGTQYF. The CDR3 DNA sequence: TGTGCCAGCAGCCAAGTAGGCAGCGGGGGGGCCACCGGTACGCAGTATTTT.

The rearrangement links TRBV5-6 to TRBJ2-7; possible D gene TRBD2, 6 bases. Trimming removed 3 bases at V and 3 bases at J, with 13 bases between. Germline V lookup: CDR1 SGHDT, CDR2 YYEEEE. This CDR3 contains 14 residues. The CDR3 sequence: CASSSSGLLYEQYF. The CDR3 nucleotides read TGTGCCAGCAGCTCCTCGGGACTCCTCTACGAGCAGTACTTC.

The rearrangement joins TRBV24-1 to TRBJ2-1, with TRBD2 identical over 7 bases. V lost 4 bases, J lost 5 bases, and 13 bases stayed unmatched. The V gene's germline CDR1 is KGHDR and CDR2 SFDVKD. This CDR3 comprises 17 residues. CDR3 DNA sequence: TGTGCCACCAGTGACCCAACCTCCAGCGGGACTGACAATGAGCAGTTCTTC. This codes for CATSDPTSSGTDNEQFF.

This clone was seen only a few times. This chain connects TRBV6-5 to TRBJ1-1; D ambiguous. V lost 6 bases, J lost 1 base, and 9 bases lay in between. The CDR3 runs to 13 residues. Germline V gives CDR1 MNHEY, CDR2 SVGAGI. The CDR3 region has the DNA TGTGCCAGCAGCTACATCGGGAACACTGAAGCTTTCTTT. It translates to CASSYIGNTEAFF.

This sequence joins TRBV4-3 and TRBJ2-3; TRBD2 matches at 14 bases. This CDR3 comprises 19 residues. Trimming removed 1 base from V and 5 bases from J; junction bases left unmatched: 11. From germline, CDR1 is LGHNA and CDR2 YSLEER. In DNA, the CDR3 is TGCGCCAGCAGCCAAGGCCTAGGGACTAGCGGGAGTGGGGTAGATACGCAGTATTTT. Encoded protein: CASSQGLGTSGSGVDTQYF.

V gene TRBV10-3 combines with J gene TRBJ1-4, with a weak D call TRBD1 (6 bases). CDR3 size: 14 residues. Germline V gene data show CDR1 as ENHRY and CDR2 as SYGVKD. V shed 11 bases and J shed 0 bases, with 13 bases lying between them. The CDR3 DNA reads as TGTGCCTCAGGGGAGAGTGCAACTAATGAAAAACTGTTTTTT. The encoded protein is CASGESATNEKLFF.

This sequence joins TRBV29-1 and TRBJ2-1; D remains ambiguous. Germline V gene sequence: CDR1 SQVTM, CDR2 ANQGSEA. Trimming pared 2 bases from V and 6 bases from J, leaving 8 bases between. CDR3 length: 12 residues. CDR3 coding DNA: TGCAGCGTTGAACTCTACCTCAATGAGCAGTTCTTC. Translation gives CSVELYLNEQFF.

The chain carries TRBV19 and TRBJ1-1; no clear D gene. Looked up from germline, CDR1 is LNHDA and CDR2 is SQIVND (reference sequence). CDR3 length equals 15 residues. The V end was cut by 7 bases, the J end by 4 bases, with 19 bases between. The CDR3 DNA sequence: TGTGCCAGTACCCCGGGAAGGATCGAGAGCACTGAAGCTTTCTTT. Translation gives CASTPGRIESTEAFF.

The chain links TRBV19 to TRBJ1-6; maybe TRBD1 (5 bases). The CDR3 extends over 15 amino acids. The germline CDR1 and CDR2 sequences are LNHDA and SQIVND (reference sequence). The ends were cut back, 6 bases at V and 1 base at J, with 10 bases in the middle. The CDR3 loop is CASSSDSSYNSPLHF. The CDR3, as DNA: TGTGCCAGTAGCTCCGACAGTTCCTATAATTCACCCCTCCACTTT.

The chain couples TRBV2 to TRBJ1-5; D unresolved. V was cut by 5 bases and J by 2 bases, with 4 bases left in between. The CDR3 is 12 amino acids. CDR1 is SNHLY, CDR2 FYNNEI, per germline. The DNA of the CDR3 is TGTGCCAGCAGTACGGGCAATCAGCCCCAGCATTTT. Protein product: CASSTGNQPQHF. The entire variable domain, with the rest obtained from reference TRBV2 and TRBJ1-5, is as follows: EPEVTQTPSHQVTQMGQEVILRCVPISNHLYFYWYRQILGQKVEFLVSFYNNEISEKSEIFDDQFSVERPDGSNFTLKIRSTKLEDSAMYFCASSTGNQPQHFGDGTRLSIL.

V is TRBV12-3 or TRBV12-4 and J is TRBJ1-2; D ambiguous. Trimming pared 3 bases from V and 8 bases from J, leaving 10 bases between. CDR3 size: 12 residues. CDR3 bases: TGTGCCAGCAGTTTTTCTAGGAGAGGCTACACCTTC. Residues: CASSFSRRGYTF.

The V call is TRBV10-3, the J call TRBJ2-7, with TRBD2 identical over 11 bases. Trimming cost V 11 bases and J 5 bases; bases outside gene matches: 8. The CDR3 is made up of 13 amino acids. Germline assignment: CDR1 ENHRY and CDR2 SYGVKD. This CDR3 is CASSTSGINEQYF. Here the CDR3 DNA reads TGTGCCTCTTCGACTAGCGGGATCAACGAGCAGTACTTC.

The chain is built from TRBV6-2 or TRBV6-3 and TRBJ2-1, with 7 bases matching TRBD2. The CDR3 length is 15 residues. Per germline, CDR1 MNHEY and CDR2 SVGEGT. J lost 2 bases, V lost 5 bases, and 6 bases had no gene match. The CDR3 sequence: CASSPTSSAYNEQFF. CDR3 nucleotides: TGTGCCAGCAGTCCGACTAGCAGCGCCTACAATGAGCAGTTCTTC.

The J gene is TRBJ1-3, the V gene TRBV4-2; 7 bases are a match to TRBD1. The V and J ends lost 4 bases and 0 bases, in that order; junction bases with no gene match: 6. This CDR3 has 16 residues. Germline loops: CDR1 LGHNA, CDR2 YNFKEQ. DNA for the CDR3: TGTGCCAGCAGCCCCGGGGACAGAGCCTCTGGAAACACCATATATTTT. This codes for CASSPGDRASGNTIYF.

The genes are TRBV6-2 or TRBV6-3 and TRBJ2-3; TRBD2 aligns across 7 bases. The V and J ends lost 2 bases and 4 bases, in that order; junction bases with no gene match: 18. This CDR3 is built from 19 residues. Germline-derived CDR1 and CDR2 are MNHEY and SVGEGT. The CDR3 is CASSYAPAGRILGADTQYF. The CDR3 nucleotides read TGTGCCAGCAGTTACGCCCCAGCGGGAAGAATTTTGGGCGCAGATACGCAGTATTTT.

V usage is TRBV27 and J usage is TRBJ2-1; D may be TRBD1 (5 bases). The V and J ends lost 5 bases and 4 bases respectively, with 9 bases between them. The CDR3 consists of 13 residues. The germline V gene encodes CDR1 MNHEY and CDR2 SMNVEV (reference sequence). The CDR3 bases are TGTGCCAGCAGTACCGACAGATACAATGAGCAGTTCTTC. Translating it yields CASSTDRYNEQFF.

V is TRBV10-2 and J is TRBJ1-2; TRBD1 might be the D (5 bases). Germline values: CDR1 WSHSY, CDR2 SAAADI. The CDR3 covers 14 residues. V was shortened by 1 base and J by 8 bases, with 14 bases between the two germline ends. The CDR3 sequence: CASSELLGLGGYTF. CDR3 nucleotides: TGCGCCAGCAGTGAGTTGTTGGGGCTTGGGGGCTACACCTTC.